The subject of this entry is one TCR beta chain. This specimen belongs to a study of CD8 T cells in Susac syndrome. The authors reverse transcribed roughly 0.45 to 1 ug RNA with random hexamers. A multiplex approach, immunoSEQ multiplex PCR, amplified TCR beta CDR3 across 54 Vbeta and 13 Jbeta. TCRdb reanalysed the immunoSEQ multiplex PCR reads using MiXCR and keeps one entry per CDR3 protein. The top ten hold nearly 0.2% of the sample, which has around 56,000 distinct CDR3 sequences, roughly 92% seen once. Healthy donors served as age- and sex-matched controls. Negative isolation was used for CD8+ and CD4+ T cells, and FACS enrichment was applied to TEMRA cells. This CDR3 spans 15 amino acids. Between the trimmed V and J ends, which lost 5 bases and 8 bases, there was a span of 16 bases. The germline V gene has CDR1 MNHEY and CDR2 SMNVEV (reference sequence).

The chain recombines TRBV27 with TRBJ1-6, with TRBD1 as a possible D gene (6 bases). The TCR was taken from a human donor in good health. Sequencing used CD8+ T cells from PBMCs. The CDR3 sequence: CASSAHRDDHSPLHF. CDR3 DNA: TGTGCCAGCAGTGCCCACAGGGATGATCATTCACCCCTCCACTTT.